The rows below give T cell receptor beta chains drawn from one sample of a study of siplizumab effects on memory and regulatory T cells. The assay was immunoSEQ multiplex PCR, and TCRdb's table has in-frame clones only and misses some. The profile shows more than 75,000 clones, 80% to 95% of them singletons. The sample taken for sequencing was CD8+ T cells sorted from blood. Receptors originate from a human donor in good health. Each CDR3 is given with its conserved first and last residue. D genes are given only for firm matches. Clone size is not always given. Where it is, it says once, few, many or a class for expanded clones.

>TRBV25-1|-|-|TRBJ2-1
CASREGSYNEQFF
TGTGCCAGTCGAGAGGGGTCCTACAATGAGCAGTTCTTC
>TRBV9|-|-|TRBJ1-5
CASGPGGGNQPQHF
TGTGCCAGCGGTCCCGGGGGCGGCAATCAGCCCCAGCATTTT
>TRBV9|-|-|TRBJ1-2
CASQGEASNNYGYTF
TGTGCCAGCCAGGGAGAGGCAAGTAACAACTATGGCTACACCTTC
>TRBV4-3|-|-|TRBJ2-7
CASSQDAGTDYEQYF
TGCGCCAGCAGCCAAGATGCTGGAACAGACTACGAGCAGTACTTC
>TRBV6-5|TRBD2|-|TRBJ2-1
CASSYGGGPYNEQFF
TGTGCCAGCAGTTACGGCGGGGGGCCCTACAATGAGCAGTTCTTC
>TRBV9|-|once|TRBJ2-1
CASSVASGQGGGEQFF
TGTGCCAGCAGCGTAGCGTCGGGGCAGGGCGGAGGTGAGCAGTTCTTC
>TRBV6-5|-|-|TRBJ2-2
CASSVSSNTGELFF
TGTGCCAGCAGCGTATCGTCCAACACCGGGGAGCTGTTTTTT
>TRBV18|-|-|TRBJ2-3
CASSPPRPSTDTQYF
TGTGCCAGCTCACCACCTCGCCCTAGCACAGATACGCAGTATTTT
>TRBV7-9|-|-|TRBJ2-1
CASSPIVDREQFF
TGTGCCAGCAGCCCGATTGTCGACAGGGAGCAGTTCTTC
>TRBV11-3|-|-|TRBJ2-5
CASSLMDWQETQYF
TGTGCCAGCAGCTTAATGGACTGGCAAGAGACCCAGTACTTC
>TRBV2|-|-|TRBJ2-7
CASRDTSYEQYF
TGTGCCAGCAGGGACACCTCCTACGAGCAGTACTTC
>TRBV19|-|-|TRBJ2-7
CASSNRDVGYEQYF
TGTGCCAGTAGTAACCGGGACGTTGGCTACGAGCAGTACTTC
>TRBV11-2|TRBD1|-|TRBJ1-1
CASSSLRDRNTEAFF
TGTGCCAGCAGCTCGCTCCGGGACAGGAACACTGAAGCTTTCTTT
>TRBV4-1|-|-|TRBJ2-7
CASSQGSGEPYEQYF
TGCGCCAGCAGCCAAGGGTCAGGGGAACCCTACGAGCAGTACTTC
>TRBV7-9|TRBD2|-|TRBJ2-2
CASTPPPGGRADTGELFF
TGTGCCAGCACCCCTCCCCCGGGCGGGAGGGCCGACACCGGGGAGCTGTTTTTT
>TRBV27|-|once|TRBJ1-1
CASSLVGGVNTEAFF
TGTGCCAGCAGTTTAGTGGGTGGGGTGAACACTGAAGCTTTCTTT
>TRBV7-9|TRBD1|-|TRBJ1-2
CASSPDRGPYGYTF
TGTGCCAGCAGCCCCGACAGGGGTCCGTATGGCTACACCTTC
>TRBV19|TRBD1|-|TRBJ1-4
CASLDRGREKLFF
TGTGCCAGTTTGGACAGGGGGCGAGAAAAACTGTTTTTT
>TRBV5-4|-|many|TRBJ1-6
CASSVGTDVNSPLHF
TGTGCCAGCAGCGTAGGAACAGACGTCAATTCACCCCTCCACTTT
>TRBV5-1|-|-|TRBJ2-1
CASSLAQLGDEQFF
TGCGCCAGCAGCTTGGCACAGTTGGGGGATGAGCAGTTCTTC
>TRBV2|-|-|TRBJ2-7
CASSERGGHEQYF
TGTGCCAGCAGTGAAAGGGGCGGGCACGAGCAGTACTTC
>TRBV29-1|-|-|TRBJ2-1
CSVETGISYNEQFF
TGCAGCGTTGAAACCGGGATCTCCTACAATGAGCAGTTCTTC
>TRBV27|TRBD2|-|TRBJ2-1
CASSSRTSGRAHHEQFF
TGTGCCAGCAGTTCCCGGACTAGCGGGAGGGCCCACCATGAGCAGTTCTTC
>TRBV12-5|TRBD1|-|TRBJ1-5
CASGWTGDPVQPQHF
TGTGCTAGTGGTTGGACAGGGGATCCGGTCCAGCCCCAGCATTTT
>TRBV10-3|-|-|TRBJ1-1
CAISELRDMNTEAFF
TGTGCCATCAGTGAACTTAGAGACATGAACACTGAAGCTTTCTTT
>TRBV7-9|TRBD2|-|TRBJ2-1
CASRGGLAGASDEQFF
TGTGCCAGCAGGGGTGGACTAGCGGGAGCTTCTGATGAGCAGTTCTTC
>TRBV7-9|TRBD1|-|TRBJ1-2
CASSDSGTGAGGYTF
TGTGCCAGCAGTGACAGTGGAACAGGGGCTGGTGGCTACACCTTC
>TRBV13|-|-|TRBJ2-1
CASSSPTQGNEQFF
TGTGCCAGCAGCTCCCCCACCCAGGGGAATGAGCAGTTCTTC
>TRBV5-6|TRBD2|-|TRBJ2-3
CASSLPGLADTDTQYF
TGTGCCAGCAGCCTCCCGGGACTAGCGGACACAGATACGCAGTATTTT
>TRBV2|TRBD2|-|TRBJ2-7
CASSEVGLAGGYEQYF
TGTGCCAGCAGTGAAGTCGGACTAGCGGGAGGGTACGAGCAGTACTTC
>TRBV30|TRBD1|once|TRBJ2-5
CAWSTDRGETQYF
TGTGCCTGGAGTACGGACAGGGGTGAGACCCAGTACTTC
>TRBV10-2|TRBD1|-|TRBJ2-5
CASSEGTGGRETQYF
TGCGCCAGCAGTGAGGGGACAGGGGGCCGAGAGACCCAGTACTTC
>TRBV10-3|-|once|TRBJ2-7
CATDLGRDTYEQYF
TGTGCCACCGACCTGGGGCGGGATACCTACGAGCAGTACTTC
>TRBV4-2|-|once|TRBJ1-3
CAGGAVTGNTIYF
TGTGCCGGAGGGGCGGTAACTGGAAACACCATATATTTT
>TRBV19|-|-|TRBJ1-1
CASSLSDRNTEAFF
TGTGCCAGTAGCCTCTCGGACAGAAACACTGAAGCTTTCTTT
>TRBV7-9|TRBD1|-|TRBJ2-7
CASSDRDRYYEQYF
TGTGCCAGCAGCGACCGGGACAGATACTACGAGCAGTACTTC
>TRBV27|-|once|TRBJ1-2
CASSLFGGTGGYGYTF
TGTGCCAGCAGTTTATTTGGAGGAACCGGCGGCTATGGCTACACCTTC
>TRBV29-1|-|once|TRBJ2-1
CSTTGWKTNNEQFF
TGCAGTACAACAGGGTGGAAGACCAACAATGAGCAGTTCTTC
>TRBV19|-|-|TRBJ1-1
CASSMRGATTEAFF
TGTGCCAGTAGTATGCGGGGGGCGACCACTGAAGCTTTCTTT
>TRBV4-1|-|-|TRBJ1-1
CASSQDLGTNTEAFF
TGCGCCAGCAGCCAAGATCTAGGCACGAACACTGAAGCTTTCTTT
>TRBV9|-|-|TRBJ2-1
CASSVPAHEQFF
TGTGCCAGCAGCGTACCAGCACATGAGCAGTTCTTC
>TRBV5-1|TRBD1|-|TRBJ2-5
CASSLEAGGQQETQYF
TGCGCCAGCAGCTTGGAAGCAGGGGGCCAACAAGAGACCCAGTACTTC
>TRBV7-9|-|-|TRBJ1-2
CASSLGTKYGYTF
TGTGCCAGCAGCCTCGGGACCAAATATGGCTACACCTTC
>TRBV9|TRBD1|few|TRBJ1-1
CASSTNRGGTEAFF
TGTGCCAGCAGCACGAACAGGGGAGGAACTGAAGCTTTCTTT
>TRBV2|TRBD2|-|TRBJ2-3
CASSDGLAGGRDTQYF
TGTGCCAGCAGTGACGGACTAGCGGGGGGAAGAGATACGCAGTATTTT
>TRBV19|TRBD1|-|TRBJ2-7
CASSGTGDISYEQYF
TGTGCCAGTAGTGGGACAGGGGACATTTCCTACGAGCAGTACTTC
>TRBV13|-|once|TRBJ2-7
CASSEVGASHYEQYF
TGTGCCAGCAGCGAAGTAGGGGCTTCTCACTACGAGCAGTACTTC
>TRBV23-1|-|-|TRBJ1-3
CASSLGTPVSGNTIYF
TGCGCCAGCAGCCTCGGGACACCCGTCTCTGGAAACACCATATATTTT
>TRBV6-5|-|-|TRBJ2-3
CASSYSAASTDTQYF
TGTGCCAGCAGTTACTCGGCTGCTAGCACAGATACGCAGTATTTT
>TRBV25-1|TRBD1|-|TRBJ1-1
CASSEWDRSVNTEAFF
TGTGCCAGCAGTGAATGGGACAGGTCGGTGAACACTGAAGCTTTCTTT
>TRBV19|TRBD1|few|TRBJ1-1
CASRDRESTEAFF
TGTGCCAGCCGGGACAGGGAGAGCACTGAAGCTTTCTTT
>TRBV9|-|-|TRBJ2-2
CASAPSGVNTGELFF
TGTGCCAGTGCGCCCTCGGGGGTGAACACCGGGGAGCTGTTTTTT